The 20 T cell receptor beta chains below all came from one sample that was sequenced in a study of blood T cell repertoires in COVID-19. Repertoires were generated with immunoSEQ multiplex PCR, while TCRdb's copy carries only in-frame clones and drops some. Among more than 300,000 clones, 85% to 90% were seen once, and the ten largest hold more than 5%. The specimen was peripheral blood. The origin of the receptors is a woman aged 45-65 years with COVID-19, enrolled during active disease.

The chain employs TRBV2 and TRBJ1-5; D gene ambiguous. V was clipped by 6 bases and J by 0 bases, with 6 bases between them. CDR1 and CDR2 from the germline V gene are SNHLY and FYNNEI. The CDR3 sequence is 13 residues long. The CDR3 nucleotides read TGTGCCAGCAGGAGACTTAGCAATCAGCCCCAGCATTTT. Amino acids: CASRRLSNQPQHF.

This clone turned up a few times. This sequence joins TRBV5-1 and TRBJ2-1; weak D call: TRBD2 (5 bases). The CDR3 covers 13 residues. The germline gives CDR1 SGHRS, CDR2 YFSETQ. Trimming took 3 bases from V and 7 from J, leaving 11 bases between them. The CDR3 region has the DNA TGCGCCAGCAGCTGGGCAGCGGTAAATGAGCAGTTCTTC. It specifies CASSWAAVNEQFF.

The V and J genes are TRBV6-5 and TRBJ2-7; 7 bases align to TRBD1. The CDR3 has 13 residues. After removal of 6 bases from V and 6 bases from J, the junction contained 8 bases not matched to a gene. Per the germline V gene, CDR1 is MNHEY and CDR2 is SVGAGI. For the CDR3, the DNA is TGTGCCAGCAGGCCCACAGGGGACCGCGAGCAGTACTTC. It translates to CASRPTGDREQYF.

This chain connects TRBV15 to TRBJ2-5, with 8 nucleotides matching TRBD2. J lost 2 bases, V lost 1 base, and 6 bases had no gene match. This CDR3 is 16 amino acids long. In germline, CDR1 is LNHNV, CDR2 YYDKDF (reference sequence). The CDR3 region is CATSRAGGRLQETQYF. The DNA of the CDR3 is TGTGCCACCAGCAGAGCTGGCGGGAGGCTACAAGAGACCCAGTACTTC.

This chain connects TRBV4-1 to TRBJ2-7, with D possibly TRBD1 on 5 matching bases. The germline V and J ends were trimmed by 3 bases and 2 bases, with 11 bases remaining between them. Germline V gene lookup returns CDR1 MGHRA and CDR2 YSYEKL. The CDR3 is made up of 14 amino acids. This chain's CDR3 is CASSHEVGPYEQYF. In DNA, the CDR3 is TGCGCCAGCAGCCACGAAGTGGGGCCCTACGAGCAGTACTTC.

Here the CDR3 DNA reads TGTGCCAGCAGTTATGGGACTAGCCGTTGGAATGAGCAGTTCTTC. Translated, it gives CASSYGTSRWNEQFF. This chain joins TRBV6-6 and TRBJ2-1, with TRBD2 identical over 9 bases. V lost 3 bases to trimming and J lost 7 bases; unmatched junction nucleotides: 7. The CDR3 has 15 residues. The germline V gene encodes CDR1 MNHNY and CDR2 SVGAGI (reference sequence).

The V and J genes are TRBV28 and TRBJ2-1; a weak D match, TRBD2 (6 bases). This CDR3 has 15 amino acids. Germline V gene sequence: CDR1 MDHEN, CDR2 SYDVKM. Trimming stripped 6 bases from V and 6 bases from J, with 18 bases between. The DNA of the CDR3 is TGTGCCAGCAGAAGACCGACTAGTCGGGGCAATGAGCAGTTCTTC. Amino acid sequence: CASRRPTSRGNEQFF.

V and J are TRBV5-6 and TRBJ1-2, with TRBD1 identical over 9 bases. Germline values: CDR1 SGHDT, CDR2 YYEEEE. CDR3 length equals 15 residues. J was trimmed by 3 bases and V by 2 bases; bases with no gene match: 5. CDR3 in DNA: TGTGCCAGCAGCTTAACAGGGGGCCCGGACTATGGCTACACCTTC. It is translated as CASSLTGGPDYGYTF.

The chain employs TRBV11-2 and TRBJ1-2; TRBD1 agrees at 9 bases. Germline values: CDR1 SGHAT, CDR2 FQNNGV. There are 13 residues in the CDR3. Germline trimming cut 6 bases from V and 5 bases from J; bases unmatched to any gene: 4. The CDR3 protein is CASSQQGAYGYTF. In DNA form, the CDR3 reads TGTGCCAGCAGTCAACAGGGGGCGTATGGCTACACCTTC.

The CDR3 coding sequence is TGTGCCAGTAGTATCCTCACCGGACAGGGTTATGTTGGAGCTTTCTTT. Translated: CASSILTGQGYVGAFF. The chain couples TRBV19 to TRBJ1-1; TRBD1 aligns across 8 bases. V dropped 3 bases and J dropped 10; count of bases not matched to a gene: 16. The CDR3 covers 16 residues. Germline V gene lookup returns CDR1 LNHDA and CDR2 SQIVND (reference sequence). Based on the CDR3 plus reference TRBV19 and TRBJ1-1, the full variable domain is DGGITQSPKYLFRKEGQNVTLSCEQNLNHDAMYWYRQDPGQGLRLIYYSQIVNDFQKGDIAEGYSVSREKKESFPLTVTSAQKNPTAFYLCASSILTGQGYVGAFFGQGTRLTVV.

Only a few counts were recorded for this clone. The chain is built from TRBV24-1 and TRBJ1-2, with 8 nucleotides matching TRBD1. The CDR3 is 13 amino acids. Germline CDR1 reads KGHDR; CDR2 reads SFDVKD. The V segment lost 2 bases and the J segment 7 bases; nucleotides outside the gene matches: 2. The CDR3: CATSDWTGFGYTF. The CDR3 nucleotides are TGTGCCACCAGTGATTGGACAGGGTTTGGCTACACCTTC.

The V call is TRBV18, the J call TRBJ1-5; TRBD1 agrees at 8 bases. The junction had 4 bases not matched to a gene; V was cut back by 4 bases and J by 5 bases. This CDR3 has 14 residues. Per germline, CDR1 KGHSH and CDR2 LQKENI. Here the CDR3 reads CASSQNRGDQPQHF. CDR3 nucleotides: TGTGCCAGCTCACAGAACAGGGGGGATCAGCCCCAGCATTTT.

The chain is built from TRBV9 and TRBJ1-5; no definite D call. CDR1 is SGDLS, CDR2 YYNGEE, per germline. The ends were cut back, 1 base at V and 6 bases at J, with 14 bases in the middle. The CDR3 totals 15 residues. The CDR3 nucleotides are TGTGCCAGCAGCGTAAGGCCAGGTGGTGGTCAGCCCCAGCATTTT. Translating gives CASSVRPGGGQPQHF.

The V call is TRBV24-1, the J call TRBJ2-3; TRBD1 might be the D (6 bases). Germline V gene data show CDR1 as KGHDR and CDR2 as SFDVKD. Between the trimmed V and J ends, which lost 3 bases and 0 bases, there was a span of 12 bases. The CDR3 extends over 16 amino acids. This CDR3 is CATSDPGTTSTDTQYF. DNA of the CDR3: TGTGCCACCAGTGATCCCGGGACAACCAGCACAGATACGCAGTATTTT.

This clone was seen only a few times. The sample holds other DNA sequences that translate to the same CDR3. The chain recombines TRBV5-6 with TRBJ1-5, with D perhaps matching TRBD1 (5 bases). The CDR3 sequence is 14 residues long. Germline CDR1 SGHDT, CDR2 YYEEEE. V lost 1 base and J 0 bases, leaving 5 bases between the germline ends. CDR3 in DNA: TGTGCCAGCAGCTTGAGGGGTAGCAATCAGCCCCAGCATTTT. Residues: CASSLRGSNQPQHF. The variable domain in full, with the rest retrieved from reference TRBV5-6 and TRBJ1-5, is DAGVTQSPTHLIKTRGQQVTLRCSPKSGHDTVSWYQQALGQGPQFIFQYYEEEERQRGNFPDRFSGHQFPNYSSELNVNALLLGDSALYLCASSLRGSNQPQHFGDGTRLSIL.

The rearrangement joins TRBV7-9 to TRBJ2-1, with 8 bases aligning to TRBD1. Germline-derived CDR1 and CDR2 are SEHNR and FQNEAQ (reference sequence). This CDR3 is built from 16 residues. The V segment lost 5 bases and the J segment 1 base; nucleotides outside the gene matches: 7. As DNA, the CDR3 is TGTGCCAGCAGCACGACAGGGGTGCATTCCTACAATGAGCAGTTCTTC. Translation gives CASSTTGVHSYNEQFF.

In its sample, this clone was seen a few times. The CDR3 nucleotides read TGTGCCAGTAGTAGCGTCGAGATAGCCAAAAACATTCAGTACTTC. This encodes CASSSVEIAKNIQYF. This rearrangement joins TRBV19 to TRBJ2-4; D unclear. Trimming removed 4 bases at V and 0 bases at J, with 10 bases between. The CDR3 runs 15 residues. Germline CDR1 reads LNHDA; CDR2 reads SQIVND (reference sequence).

This clone came up once. The V and J genes are TRBV2 and TRBJ1-5; TRBD1 agrees at 7 bases. The length of the CDR3 is 15 residues. Germline CDR1 reads SNHLY; CDR2 reads FYNNEI. V dropped 6 bases and J dropped 6; count of bases not matched to a gene: 11. The CDR3 bases are TGTGCCAGCAGCCCCCTCGGGACAGCTGGTCAGCCCCAGCATTTT. Translation gives CASSPLGTAGQPQHF.

The J gene is TRBJ2-2, the V gene TRBV5-1; maybe TRBD1 (6 bases). Between the trimmed V and J ends, which lost 1 base and 6 bases, there was a span of 13 bases. CDR1 and CDR2 from the germline V gene are SGHRS and YFSETQ. This CDR3 contains 15 residues. CDR3 protein: CASSLWGRGPGELFF. The CDR3 coding sequence is TGCGCCAGCAGCTTGTGGGGGCGCGGTCCCGGGGAGCTGTTTTTT.

The gene calls are TRBV30 and TRBJ2-1; D might be TRBD2 (5 bases). The CDR3 has 13 amino acids. With 1 base removed from V and 3 bases from J, the gap between germline ends came to 7 bases. Germline CDR1 reads GTSNPN; CDR2 reads SVGIG (reference sequence). The CDR3 is CAWSAGFYNEQFF. Here the CDR3 DNA reads TGTGCCTGGAGTGCGGGGTTCTACAATGAGCAGTTCTTC.